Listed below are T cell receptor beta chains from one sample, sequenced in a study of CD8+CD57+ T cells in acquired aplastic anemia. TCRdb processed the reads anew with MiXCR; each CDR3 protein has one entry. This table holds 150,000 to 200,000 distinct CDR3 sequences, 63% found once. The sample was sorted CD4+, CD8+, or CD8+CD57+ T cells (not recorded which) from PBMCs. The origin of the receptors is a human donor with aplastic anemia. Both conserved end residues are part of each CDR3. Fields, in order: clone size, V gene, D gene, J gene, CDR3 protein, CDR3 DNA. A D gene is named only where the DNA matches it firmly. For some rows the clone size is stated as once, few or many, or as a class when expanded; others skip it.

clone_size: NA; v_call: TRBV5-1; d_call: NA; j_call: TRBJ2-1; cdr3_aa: CASIRNNEQFF; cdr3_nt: TGCGCCAGCATTCGAAACAATGAGCAGTTCTTC
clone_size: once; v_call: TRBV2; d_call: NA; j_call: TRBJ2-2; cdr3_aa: CASRSGTGLFF; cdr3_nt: TGTGCCAGCAGGTCCGGGACCGGGCTGTTTTTT
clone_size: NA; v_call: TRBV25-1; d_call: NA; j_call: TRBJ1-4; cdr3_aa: CASSEYLVEKLFF; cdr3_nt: TGTGCCAGCAGTGAATATTTGGTGGAAAAACTGTTTTTT
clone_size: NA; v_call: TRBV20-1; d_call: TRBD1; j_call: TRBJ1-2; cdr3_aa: CSATDRGPRGYTF; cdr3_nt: TGCAGTGCTACGGACAGGGGGCCGCGAGGCTACACCTTC
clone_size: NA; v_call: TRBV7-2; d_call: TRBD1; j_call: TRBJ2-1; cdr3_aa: CASSRQGYNEQFF; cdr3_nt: TGTGCCAGCAGCCGACAGGGATACAATGAGCAGTTCTTC
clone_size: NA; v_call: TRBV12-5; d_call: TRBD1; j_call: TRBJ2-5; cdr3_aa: CASSLGGRGQETQYF; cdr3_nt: TGTGCCAGCAGCCTAGGGGGCAGGGGACAAGAGACCCAGTACTTC
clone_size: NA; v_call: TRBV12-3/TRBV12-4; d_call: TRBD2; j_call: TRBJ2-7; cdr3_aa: CASSLVWGGGAAGEQYF; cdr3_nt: TGTGCCAGCAGTTTAGTTTGGGGCGGGGGTGCTGCTGGGGAGCAGTACTTC
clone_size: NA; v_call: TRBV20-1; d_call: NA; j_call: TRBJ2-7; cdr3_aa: CSALPPGPVSYEQYF; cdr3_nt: TGCAGTGCCCTTCCCCCGGGACCAGTCTCCTACGAGCAGTACTTC
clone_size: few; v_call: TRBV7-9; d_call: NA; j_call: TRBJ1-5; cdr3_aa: CASSLESNQPQHF; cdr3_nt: TGTGCCAGCAGCTTAGAGAGCAATCAGCCCCAGCATTTT
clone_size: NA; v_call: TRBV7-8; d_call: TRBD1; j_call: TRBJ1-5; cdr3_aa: CASSLSGQVGQPQHF; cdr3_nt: TGTGCCAGCAGCTTATCCGGACAGGTCGGTCAGCCCCAGCATTTT
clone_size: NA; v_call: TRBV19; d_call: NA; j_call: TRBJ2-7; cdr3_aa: CASSIRNTYEQSF; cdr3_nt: TGTGCCAGTAGTATCCGGAACACCTACGAGCAATCCTTC
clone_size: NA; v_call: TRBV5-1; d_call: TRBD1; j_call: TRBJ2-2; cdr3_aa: CASSFLNRGTTNTGELFF; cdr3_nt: TGCGCCAGCAGCTTTTTAAACAGGGGAACAACGAACACCGGGGAGCTGTTTTTT
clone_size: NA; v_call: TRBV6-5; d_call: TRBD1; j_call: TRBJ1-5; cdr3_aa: CASTQDRGSNQPQHF; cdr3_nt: TGTGCCAGCACCCAAGACAGGGGGAGCAATCAGCCCCAGCATTTT
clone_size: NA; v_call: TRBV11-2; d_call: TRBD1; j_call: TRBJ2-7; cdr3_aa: CASRRQGAVAASRGRSYEQYF; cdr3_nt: TGTGCCAGCAGGAGACAGGGGGCGGTTGCCGCTAGCAGGGGGAGGTCCTACGAGCAGTACTTC
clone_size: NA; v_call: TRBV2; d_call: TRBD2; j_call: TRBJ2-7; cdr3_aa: CARGEGSYEQYF; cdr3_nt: TGTGCCAGGGGGGAGGGCTCCTACGAGCAGTACTTC
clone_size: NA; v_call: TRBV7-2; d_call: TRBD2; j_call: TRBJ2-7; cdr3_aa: CASSLGLAGPYEQYF; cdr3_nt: TGTGCCAGCAGCTTGGGACTAGCGGGACCCTACGAGCAGTACTTC
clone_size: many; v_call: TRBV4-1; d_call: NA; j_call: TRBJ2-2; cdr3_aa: CASSQAALNTGELFF; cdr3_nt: TGCGCCAGCAGCCAAGCTGCCCTTAACACCGGGGAGCTGTTTTTT
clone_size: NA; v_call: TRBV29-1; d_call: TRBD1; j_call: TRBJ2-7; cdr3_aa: CSVDPGQGCHSYEQYF; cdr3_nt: TGCAGCGTCGACCCGGGACAGGGATGTCACTCCTACGAGCAGTACTTC
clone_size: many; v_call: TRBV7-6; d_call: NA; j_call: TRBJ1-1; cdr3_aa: CASSPNGGRSEAFF; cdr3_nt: TGTGCCAGCAGCCCCAATGGGGGTAGGTCTGAAGCTTTCTTT
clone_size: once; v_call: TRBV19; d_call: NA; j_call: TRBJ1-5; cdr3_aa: CDSSRDRQFGSNQPQHF; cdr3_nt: TGTGACAGTAGTAGAGATAGGCAGTTTGGAAGCAATCAGCCCCAGCATTTT
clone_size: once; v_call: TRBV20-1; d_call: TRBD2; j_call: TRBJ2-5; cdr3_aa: CSARTSGETQYF; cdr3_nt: TGCAGTGCTAGAACTAGCGGAGAGACCCAGTACTTC
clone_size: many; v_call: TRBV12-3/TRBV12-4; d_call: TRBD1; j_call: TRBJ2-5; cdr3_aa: CASSLTGRETQYF; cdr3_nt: TGTGCCAGCAGTTTGACAGGGAGAGAGACCCAGTACTTC
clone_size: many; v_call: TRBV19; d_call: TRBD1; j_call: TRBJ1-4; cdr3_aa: CASSIRTGRTVEKLFF; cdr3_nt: TGTGCCAGTAGTATAAGGACAGGGCGAACCGTCGAAAAACTGTTTTTT
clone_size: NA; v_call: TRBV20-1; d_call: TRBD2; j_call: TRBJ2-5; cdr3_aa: CSVRGGQETQYF; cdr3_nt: TGCAGTGTGCGGGGGGGCCAAGAGACCCAGTACTTC
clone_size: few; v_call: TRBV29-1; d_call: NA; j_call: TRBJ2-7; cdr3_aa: CSVVEDVYEQYF; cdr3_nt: TGCAGCGTTGTGGAGGACGTCTACGAGCAGTACTTC
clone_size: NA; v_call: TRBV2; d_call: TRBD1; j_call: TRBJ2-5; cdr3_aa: CASPKGTGAETQYF; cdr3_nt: TGTGCCAGCCCTAAGGGGACAGGGGCCGAGACCCAGTACTTC
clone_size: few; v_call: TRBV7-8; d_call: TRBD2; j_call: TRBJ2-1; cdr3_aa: CASSQGGTSGGNSYNEQFF; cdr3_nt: TGTGCCAGCAGCCAAGGGGGGACTAGCGGGGGGAATTCCTACAATGAGCAGTTCTTC
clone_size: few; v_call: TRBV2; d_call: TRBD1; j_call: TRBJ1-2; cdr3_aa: CASHRDSNYGYTF; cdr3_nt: TGTGCCAGTCACCGGGACAGTAACTATGGCTACACCTTC
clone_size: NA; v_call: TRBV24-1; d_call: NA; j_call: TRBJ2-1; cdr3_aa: CATSDFDRGGDEQFF; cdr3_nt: TGTGCCACCAGTGATTTCGACAGGGGAGGGGATGAGCAGTTCTTC
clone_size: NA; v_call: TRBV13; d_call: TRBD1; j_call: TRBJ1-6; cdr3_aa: CASSYGTADNSPLHF; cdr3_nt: TGTGCCAGCAGCTACGGGACAGCAGATAATTCACCCCTCCACTTT
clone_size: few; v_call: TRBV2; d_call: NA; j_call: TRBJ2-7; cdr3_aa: CASSESPGDDEQYF; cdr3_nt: TGTGCCAGCAGTGAGTCCCCAGGGGATGACGAGCAGTACTTC
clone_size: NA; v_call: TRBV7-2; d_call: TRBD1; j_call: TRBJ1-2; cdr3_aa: CASSEDRVYGYTF; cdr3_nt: TGTGCCAGCAGCGAGGACAGGGTCTATGGCTACACCTTC
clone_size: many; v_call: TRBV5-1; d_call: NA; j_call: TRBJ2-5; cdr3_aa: CASSLTTGIWRETQYF; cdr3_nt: TGCGCCAGCAGCTTGACCACAGGGATATGGCGGGAGACCCAGTACTTC
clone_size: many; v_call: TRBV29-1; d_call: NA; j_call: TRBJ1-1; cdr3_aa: CSVPQAGASTEAFF; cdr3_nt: TGCAGCGTACCCCAGGCGGGGGCGAGCACTGAAGCTTTCTTT
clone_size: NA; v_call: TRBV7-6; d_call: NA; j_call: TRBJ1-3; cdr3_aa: CASSRRAEGNTIYF; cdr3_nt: TGTGCCAGCAGCCGCCGGGCGGAAGGAAACACCATATATTTT
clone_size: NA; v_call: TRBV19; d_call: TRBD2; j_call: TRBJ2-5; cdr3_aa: CASGNGGDGETQYF; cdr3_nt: TGTGCCAGTGGCAATGGGGGGGACGGGGAGACCCAGTACTTC